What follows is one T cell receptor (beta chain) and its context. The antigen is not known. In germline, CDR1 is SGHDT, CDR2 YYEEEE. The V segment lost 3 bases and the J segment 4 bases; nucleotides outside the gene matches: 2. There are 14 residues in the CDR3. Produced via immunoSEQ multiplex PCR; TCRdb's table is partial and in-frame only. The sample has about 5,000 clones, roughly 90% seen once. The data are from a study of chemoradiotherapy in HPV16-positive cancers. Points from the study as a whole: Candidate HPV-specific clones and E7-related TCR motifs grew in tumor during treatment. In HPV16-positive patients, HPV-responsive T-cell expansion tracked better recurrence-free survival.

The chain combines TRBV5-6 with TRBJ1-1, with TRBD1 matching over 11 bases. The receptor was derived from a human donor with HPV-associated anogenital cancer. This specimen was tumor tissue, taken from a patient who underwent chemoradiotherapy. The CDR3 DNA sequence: TGTGCCAGCAGCTGGGACAGGGGGTTCACTGAAGCTTTCTTT. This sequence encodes CASSWDRGFTEAFF.